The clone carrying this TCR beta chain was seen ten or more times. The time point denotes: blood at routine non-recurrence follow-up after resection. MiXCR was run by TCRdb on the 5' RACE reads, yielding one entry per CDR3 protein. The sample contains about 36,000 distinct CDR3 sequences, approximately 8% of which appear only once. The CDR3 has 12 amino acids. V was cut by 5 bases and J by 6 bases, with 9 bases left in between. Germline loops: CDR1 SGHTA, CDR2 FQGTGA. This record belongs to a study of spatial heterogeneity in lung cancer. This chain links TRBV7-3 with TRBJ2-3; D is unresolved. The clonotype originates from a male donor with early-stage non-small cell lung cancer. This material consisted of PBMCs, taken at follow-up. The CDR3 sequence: CASSSAADTQYF. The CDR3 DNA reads TGTGCCAGCAGCAGCGCGGCGGATACGCAGTATTTT. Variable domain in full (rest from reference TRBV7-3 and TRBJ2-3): GAGVSQTPSNKVTEKGKYVELRCDPISGHTALYWYRQSLGQGPEFLIYFQGTGAADDSGLPNDRFFAVRPEGSVSTLKIQRTERGDSAVYLCASSSAADTQYFGPGTRLTVL.